This is a list of T cell receptor beta chains from one sample in a study of early T cells in non-severe SARS-CoV-2 infection. Each CDR3 protein gets one entry after TCRdb re-called the 5' RACE reads with MiXCR. The data contain tens of thousands of distinct CDR3 sequences, 7% to 8% of them seen just once; the ten biggest clones take up about 3.4%. Specimen: whole blood. All receptors come from an adult who was a healthcare worker with PCR-confirmed SARS-CoV-2 infection or an uninfected control (not recorded which). Both conserved end residues are part of each CDR3. D genes are given only for firm matches. Not all rows give a size; the values are once, few, many and, for expanded clones, a class.

clone_size: many
j_call: TRBJ1-2
d_call: -
v_call: TRBV18
cdr3_aa: CASSPGGHYGYTF
cdr3_nt: TGTGCCAGCTCACCGGGCGGACACTATGGCTACACCTTC

clone_size: many
j_call: TRBJ2-1
d_call: TRBD1
v_call: TRBV13
cdr3_aa: CASSLGRQGRSYNEQFF
cdr3_nt: TGTGCCAGCAGCTTAGGCCGACAGGGGAGGTCCTACAATGAGCAGTTCTTC

clone_size: many
j_call: TRBJ1-1
d_call: TRBD1
v_call: TRBV7-6
cdr3_aa: CASTSTGATEAFF
cdr3_nt: TGTGCCAGCACCTCTACAGGGGCCACTGAAGCTTTCTTT

clone_size: many
j_call: TRBJ1-2
d_call: -
v_call: TRBV7-9
cdr3_aa: CASSPWTDYGYTF
cdr3_nt: TGTGCCAGCAGCCCCTGGACAGACTATGGCTACACCTTC

clone_size: -
j_call: TRBJ1-5
d_call: -
v_call: TRBV27
cdr3_aa: CASSDGTPASNQPQHF
cdr3_nt: TGTGCCAGCAGTGATGGGACACCCGCGAGCAATCAGCCCCAGCATTTT

clone_size: -
j_call: TRBJ2-4
d_call: TRBD2
v_call: TRBV20-1
cdr3_aa: CSANPSGRVKNIQYF
cdr3_nt: TGCAGTGCTAACCCTAGCGGGAGGGTCAAAAACATTCAGTACTTC

clone_size: many
j_call: TRBJ2-7
d_call: TRBD2
v_call: TRBV5-1
cdr3_aa: CASSLLLAVGDYEQYF
cdr3_nt: TGCGCCAGCAGCTTACTACTAGCGGTTGGGGACTACGAGCAGTACTTC

clone_size: few
j_call: TRBJ2-3
d_call: TRBD2
v_call: TRBV2
cdr3_aa: CASLAGETDTQYF
cdr3_nt: TGTGCCAGTCTAGCGGGAGAAACAGATACGCAGTATTTT

clone_size: -
j_call: TRBJ1-5
d_call: -
v_call: TRBV7-8
cdr3_aa: CASSLGEGGHQPQHF
cdr3_nt: TGTGCCAGCAGCTTAGGGGAAGGGGGGCATCAGCCCCAGCATTTT

clone_size: -
j_call: TRBJ1-3
d_call: -
v_call: TRBV12-2
cdr3_aa: CASRGAPTGNTIYF
cdr3_nt: TGTGCAAGTCGGGGGGCCCCCACTGGAAACACCATATATTTT

clone_size: many
j_call: TRBJ1-3
d_call: -
v_call: TRBV6-4
cdr3_aa: CASDLRSCGNTIYF
cdr3_nt: TGTGCCAGCGATTTGAGATCGTGTGGAAACACCATATATTTT

clone_size: many
j_call: TRBJ2-5
d_call: TRBD2
v_call: TRBV5-4
cdr3_aa: CASSRRLAGGGETQYF
cdr3_nt: TGTGCCAGCAGCCGCCGCCTAGCGGGAGGAGGAGAGACCCAGTACTTC

clone_size: many
j_call: TRBJ2-5
d_call: -
v_call: TRBV2
cdr3_aa: CASKASATQETQYF
cdr3_nt: TGTGCCAGCAAGGCTAGCGCTACTCAAGAGACCCAGTACTTC

clone_size: many
j_call: TRBJ2-1
d_call: -
v_call: TRBV7-9
cdr3_aa: CASSLALAGTYNEQFF
cdr3_nt: TGTGCCAGCAGCTTAGCGCTGGCGGGGACCTACAATGAGCAGTTCTTC

clone_size: few
j_call: TRBJ2-1
d_call: -
v_call: TRBV7-3
cdr3_aa: CASSAGVRNEQFF
cdr3_nt: TGTGCCAGCAGCGCCGGGGTTAGGAATGAGCAGTTCTTC

clone_size: -
j_call: TRBJ1-4
d_call: -
v_call: TRBV4-1
cdr3_aa: CASSRVGEEKLFF
cdr3_nt: TGCGCCAGCAGCAGGGTAGGTGAAGAAAAACTGTTTTTT

clone_size: many
j_call: TRBJ1-1
d_call: -
v_call: TRBV18
cdr3_aa: CASSPPLGDSEAFF
cdr3_nt: TGTGCCAGCTCCCCTCCCCTAGGGGACTCTGAAGCTTTCTTT

clone_size: many
j_call: TRBJ1-5
d_call: TRBD1
v_call: TRBV5-5
cdr3_aa: CASSLAEGASQPQHF
cdr3_nt: TGTGCCAGCAGCTTGGCAGAGGGGGCCTCTCAGCCCCAGCATTTT

clone_size: many
j_call: TRBJ2-7
d_call: TRBD1
v_call: TRBV13
cdr3_aa: CASSRRDRGNEQYF
cdr3_nt: TGTGCCAGCAGCCGTCGGGACAGGGGAAACGAGCAGTACTTC

clone_size: many
j_call: TRBJ2-2
d_call: TRBD2
v_call: TRBV20-1
cdr3_aa: CSARVAGRATGELFF
cdr3_nt: TGCAGTGCTAGAGTAGCCGGGAGGGCCACCGGGGAGCTGTTTTTT

clone_size: many
j_call: TRBJ2-1
d_call: TRBD2
v_call: TRBV19
cdr3_aa: CASSPGGVNEQFF
cdr3_nt: TGTGCCAGTAGTCCCGGGGGGGTCAATGAGCAGTTCTTC

clone_size: -
j_call: TRBJ1-2
d_call: -
v_call: TRBV5-5
cdr3_aa: CASSLVGSFNYGYTF
cdr3_nt: TGTGCCAGCAGCTTGGTCGGCAGCTTTAACTATGGCTACACCTTC

clone_size: -
j_call: TRBJ1-2
d_call: TRBD1
v_call: TRBV29-1
cdr3_aa: CSVHGQGDYGYTF
cdr3_nt: TGCAGCGTCCACGGACAGGGAGACTATGGCTACACCTTC

clone_size: -
j_call: TRBJ1-1
d_call: -
v_call: TRBV28
cdr3_aa: CASSSSARGAFF
cdr3_nt: TGTGCCAGCAGTTCATCGGCAAGGGGAGCTTTCTTT

clone_size: few
j_call: TRBJ2-3
d_call: -
v_call: TRBV9
cdr3_aa: CASSVGDDSPTDTQYF
cdr3_nt: TGTGCCAGCAGCGTAGGGGACGACAGCCCCACAGATACGCAGTATTTT

clone_size: many
j_call: TRBJ2-4
d_call: -
v_call: TRBV2
cdr3_aa: CASEDGKSNIQYF
cdr3_nt: TGTGCCAGTGAGGACGGGAAGAGTAACATTCAGTACTTC

clone_size: -
j_call: TRBJ2-3
d_call: TRBD2
v_call: TRBV9
cdr3_aa: CASSALAGSGDTQYF
cdr3_nt: TGTGCCAGCAGCGCTCTAGCGGGGTCTGGGGATACGCAGTATTTT

clone_size: many
j_call: TRBJ2-2
d_call: TRBD2
v_call: TRBV11-2
cdr3_aa: CASTLSGFTGELFF
cdr3_nt: TGTGCCAGCACCCTTAGCGGGTTCACCGGGGAGCTGTTTTTT

clone_size: few
j_call: TRBJ1-4
d_call: TRBD1
v_call: TRBV20-1
cdr3_aa: CSASGGGPEKLFF
cdr3_nt: TGCAGTGCTAGTGGAGGGGGCCCTGAAAAACTGTTTTTT

clone_size: -
j_call: TRBJ1-4
d_call: -
v_call: TRBV12-3/TRBV12-4
cdr3_aa: CASGLSGANEKLFF
cdr3_nt: TGTGCCAGCGGTTTATCCGGGGCTAATGAAAAACTGTTTTTT

clone_size: many
j_call: TRBJ2-5
d_call: TRBD1
v_call: TRBV7-8
cdr3_aa: CASSLGGGQAVRETQYF
cdr3_nt: TGTGCCAGCAGCTTAGGGGGCGGACAGGCCGTACGAGAGACCCAGTACTTC

clone_size: few
j_call: TRBJ2-4
d_call: TRBD1
v_call: TRBV27
cdr3_aa: CASSLLGQGGDIQYF
cdr3_nt: TGTGCCAGCAGTTTATTGGGACAGGGGGGAGACATTCAGTACTTC

clone_size: many
j_call: TRBJ1-5
d_call: -
v_call: TRBV20-1
cdr3_aa: CSALAGSASNQPQHF
cdr3_nt: TGCAGTGCTCTAGCAGGGTCGGCTAGCAATCAGCCCCAGCATTTT

clone_size: many
j_call: TRBJ2-5
d_call: TRBD1
v_call: TRBV19
cdr3_aa: CASSPRQGQVTQYF
cdr3_nt: TGTGCCAGTAGTCCCCGACAGGGTCAAGTTACCCAGTACTTC

clone_size: -
j_call: TRBJ1-2
d_call: -
v_call: TRBV5-1
cdr3_aa: CASSPVGGLYGYTF
cdr3_nt: TGCGCCAGCAGCCCGGTCGGGGGGCTCTATGGCTACACCTTC

clone_size: many
j_call: TRBJ1-4
d_call: -
v_call: TRBV14
cdr3_aa: CASSRDVRTNEKLFF
cdr3_nt: TGTGCCAGCAGTCGGGACGTCCGGACTAATGAAAAACTGTTTTTT

clone_size: -
j_call: TRBJ2-1
d_call: TRBD2
v_call: TRBV5-6
cdr3_aa: CASSLVPSGRYNEQFF
cdr3_nt: TGTGCCAGCAGCTTGGTGCCTAGCGGGAGGTACAATGAGCAGTTCTTC

clone_size: few
j_call: TRBJ2-1
d_call: TRBD2
v_call: TRBV5-1
cdr3_aa: CASSLKSGSFPNEQFF
cdr3_nt: TGCGCCAGCAGCCTTAAAAGCGGGAGCTTCCCCAATGAGCAGTTCTTC

clone_size: many
j_call: TRBJ2-3
d_call: -
v_call: TRBV6-4
cdr3_aa: CASSAGDGSFTDTQYF
cdr3_nt: TGTGCCAGCAGTGCTGGGGACGGTTCGTTTACAGATACGCAGTATTTT

clone_size: few
j_call: TRBJ2-7
d_call: -
v_call: TRBV19
cdr3_aa: CATTLNSGTGSYEQYF
cdr3_nt: TGTGCCACCACCCTTAATTCTGGGACTGGATCCTACGAGCAGTACTTC

clone_size: many
j_call: TRBJ2-1
d_call: -
v_call: TRBV5-1
cdr3_aa: CASSSPWDEQFF
cdr3_nt: TGCGCCAGCAGCTCGCCCTGGGATGAGCAGTTCTTC

clone_size: many
j_call: TRBJ2-7
d_call: TRBD2
v_call: TRBV15
cdr3_aa: CATSRDSGLAGGPTF
cdr3_nt: TGTGCCACCAGCAGAGATTCGGGACTAGCGGGAGGACCCACCTTC

clone_size: -
j_call: TRBJ2-1
d_call: -
v_call: TRBV20-1
cdr3_aa: CSARARTMDNEQFF
cdr3_nt: TGCAGTGCTAGAGCGAGGACCATGGACAATGAGCAGTTCTTC

clone_size: few
j_call: TRBJ2-3
d_call: TRBD1
v_call: TRBV2
cdr3_aa: CASKGQGARTDTQYF
cdr3_nt: TGTGCCAGCAAAGGGCAGGGGGCGAGGACAGATACGCAGTATTTT

clone_size: many
j_call: TRBJ2-7
d_call: -
v_call: TRBV20-1
cdr3_aa: CSARRSSYEQYF
cdr3_nt: TGCAGTGCTAGGAGGAGCTCCTACGAGCAGTACTTC

clone_size: few
j_call: TRBJ2-3
d_call: -
v_call: TRBV5-1
cdr3_aa: CASSLAAGTDTQYF
cdr3_nt: TGCGCCAGCAGCTTGGCGGCGGGCACAGATACGCAGTATTTT

clone_size: many
j_call: TRBJ2-1
d_call: TRBD2
v_call: TRBV14
cdr3_aa: CASSHTSGRVPYNEQFF
cdr3_nt: TGTGCCAGCAGCCATACTAGCGGGAGAGTCCCATACAATGAGCAGTTCTTC

clone_size: -
j_call: TRBJ1-1
d_call: -
v_call: TRBV29-1
cdr3_aa: CSLSRGGMNTEAFF
cdr3_nt: TGCAGCCTGAGCAGGGGCGGGATGAACACTGAAGCTTTCTTT